This T cell receptor (beta chain) was recovered during a study of blood T cell repertoires in COVID-19. Germline V CDR1 and CDR2: MNHEY, SMNVEV (reference sequence). Between the trimmed V and J ends, which lost 5 bases and 1 base, there was a span of 9 bases. The CDR3 length is 14 residues. Method: immunoSEQ multiplex PCR; TCRdb's copy keeps in-frame clones and lacks some. The sample gives approximately 53,000 clones, about 83% of which show up once; around 15% is in the top ten. The chain links TRBV27 to TRBJ1-5; tentative D call: TRBD1 (6 bases). This sequence was found in a man between 40 and 49 years old with acute or convalescent COVID-19. Sequencing was done on a sample of peripheral blood. CDR3 protein: CASSTGRSNQPQHF. For the CDR3, the DNA is TGTGCCAGCAGTACAGGGCGGAGCAATCAGCCCCAGCATTTT.